This passage covers 20 T cell receptor beta chains from one sample sequenced in a study. MiXCR, run by TCRdb on the 5' RACE reads, gives a single entry per CDR3 protein. Of some 45,000 distinct CDR3 sequences listed, 28% were seen once; the top ten hold about 2%. The sample consisted of naive CD4+ T cells sorted from blood. Subset given: naive CD4+ T cells, CD4+CD45RA+CD25-. Receptors originate from a female donor with breast cancer.

This clonotype was observed a few times. The chain is built from TRBV20-1 and TRBJ2-5; the D gene is possibly TRBD2 (7 bases). CDR1 and CDR2 from the germline V gene are DFQATT and SNEGSKA (reference sequence). V was clipped by 3 bases and J by 4 bases, with 15 bases between them. The CDR3 loop spans 14 amino acids. CDR3 protein: CSARNVRGGETQYF. The CDR3 DNA reads as TGCAGTGCTAGGAATGTGAGGGGGGGAGAGACCCAGTACTTC.

The chain combines TRBV6-6 with TRBJ2-3; 9 nucleotides agree with TRBD2. The germline CDR1 and CDR2 sequences are MNHNY and SVGAGI (reference sequence). Trimming cost V 2 bases and J 5 bases; bases outside gene matches: 8. CDR3 length: 16 residues. The CDR3 reads CASSYHLAGSGDTQYF. The CDR3 coding sequence is TGTGCCAGCAGTTACCATCTAGCGGGATCTGGAGATACGCAGTATTTT.

The chain has TRBV4-1 and TRBJ2-5; 9 bases are shared with TRBD1. The CDR3 extends over 17 amino acids. V lost 4 bases to trimming and J lost 0 bases; unmatched junction nucleotides: 9. Germline assignment: CDR1 MGHRA and CDR2 YSYEKL. In DNA form, the CDR3 reads TGCGCCAGCAGCCGTTCCCCGACAGGGGGTGACCAAGAGACCCAGTACTTC. This gives the protein CASSRSPTGGDQETQYF.

This clonotype was counted only a few times. The chain combines TRBV7-2 with TRBJ2-3; D may match TRBD1 or TRBD2 (6 bases each). The germline V gene encodes CDR1 SGHTA and CDR2 FQGNSA. With 0 bases removed from V and 4 bases from J, the gap between germline ends came to 17 bases. The CDR3 covers 17 residues. The CDR3 loop reads CASSLAAGTSPPDTQYF. CDR3 coding DNA: TGTGCCAGCAGCTTAGCGGCGGGGACAAGCCCTCCAGATACGCAGTATTTT. The whole variable domain, filled in from reference TRBV7-2 and TRBJ2-3, reads GAGVSQSPSNKVTEKGKDVELRCDPISGHTALYWYRQSLGQGLEFLIYFQGNSAPDKSGLPSDRFSAERTGGSVSTLTIQRTQQEDSAVYLCASSLAAGTSPPDTQYFGPGTRLTVL.

This clonotype occurred a few times. This sequence joins TRBV6-2 or TRBV6-3 and TRBJ2-5, with a tentative D call TRBD2 (5 bases). Per the germline V gene, CDR1 is MNHEY and CDR2 is SVGEGT. V shed 6 bases and J shed 4 bases, with 9 bases lying between them. The CDR3 is 12 amino acids. The CDR3 region has the DNA TGTGCCAGCAGGAGGGCCTTAGAGACCCAGTACTTC. Amino acid sequence: CASRRALETQYF.

This chain links TRBV6-1 with TRBJ2-2, with 7 bases that match TRBD2. Losses at the gene ends were 5 bases for V and 4 bases for J; bases not matched to a gene: 4. The CDR3 covers 14 residues. The germline V gene encodes CDR1 MNHNS and CDR2 SASEGT. The CDR3 nucleotides read TGTGCCAGCAGTTCCCTAGCGGTCACCGGGGAGCTGTTTTTT. This encodes CASSSLAVTGELFF.

In DNA form, the CDR3 reads TGTGCCAGCAGCTTAATAGGGGGCGTAGATCAGCCCCAGCATTTT. This gives the protein CASSLIGGVDQPQHF. The J gene is TRBJ1-5, the V gene TRBV7-2; TRBD1 matches 7 bases. The trim removed 2 bases at V and 5 bases at J, leaving 6 bases unmatched. The CDR3 length is 15 residues. Germline V gene lookup returns CDR1 SGHTA and CDR2 FQGNSA.

V and J are TRBV28 and TRBJ2-7; D may be TRBD1 (5 bases). The V end lost 0 bases, the J end lost 7 bases, and 16 bases lay between the germline ends. This CDR3 comprises 15 residues. The germline V gene has CDR1 MDHEN and CDR2 SYDVKM. Written as DNA, the CDR3 is TGTGCCAGCAGTTTATGGACAGAGGAATCGAGGGAGCAGTACTTC. Its protein is CASSLWTEESREQYF.

This chain connects TRBV12-3 or TRBV12-4 to TRBJ1-5; D might be TRBD1 (5 bases). This CDR3 region has 13 residues. V gave up 2 bases and J gave up 4 bases, with 6 bases separating them. The DNA of the CDR3 is TGTGCCAGCAGTTTAAAGGGGAATCAGCCCCAGCATTTT. It specifies CASSLKGNQPQHF.

This clonotype was counted at least ten times. The chain has TRBV6-5 and TRBJ1-2; D uncertain. CDR1 is MNHEY, CDR2 SVGAGI, per germline. V lost 6 bases and J lost 7, with 12 bases in between. The CDR3 consists of 12 residues. The CDR3 nucleotides read TGTGCCAGCAGGCACCCCCCGTTTGGCTACACCTTC. It is translated as CASRHPPFGYTF.

A few counts support this clonotype. CDR3 bases: TGTGCCAGCAGCCTATGGTCAGGGGGCAGAAATTCACCCCTCCACTTT. Encoded protein: CASSLWSGGRNSPLHF. The chain links TRBV5-5 to TRBJ1-6; 8 nucleotides agree with TRBD1. Germline CDR1 is SGHKS and CDR2 is YYEKEE (reference sequence). The CDR3 consists of 16 residues. Trimming cost V 4 bases and J 7 bases; bases outside gene matches: 10.

The chain joins TRBV6-5 to TRBJ2-7; the D gene is possibly TRBD1 (5 bases). CDR3 length: 14 amino acids. Germline V gene lookup returns CDR1 MNHEY and CDR2 SVGAGI. Trimming left V 6 bases short and J 3 bases short, with 15 bases between. CDR3 in amino acids: CASSPQGTDYEQYF. The CDR3 DNA sequence: TGTGCCAGCAGCCCTCAGGGAACAGACTACGAGCAGTACTTC.

The sample holds a few counts of this clonotype. The chain employs TRBV20-1 and TRBJ2-7; 9 bases fit TRBD1. This CDR3 contains 13 residues. V trimming: 5 bases; J trimming: 2 bases; junction bases outside the gene matches: 4. Looked up from germline, CDR1 is DFQATT and CDR2 is SNEGSKA (reference sequence). CDR3 amino acids: CSAGRQGAYEQYF. Written as DNA, the CDR3 is TGCAGTGCTGGCAGACAGGGGGCCTACGAGCAGTACTTC.

This clonotype was picked up one time. One junction end does not reproduce the germline sequence, and a read error may be involved. This chain links TRBV7-2 with TRBJ1-1; the D gene is possibly TRBD1 (5 bases). CDR1 SGHTA and CDR2 FQGNSA come from the germline V gene. This CDR3 has 14 amino acids. CDR3: CDSSAGRGNTEAFF. The CDR3 coding sequence is TGTGACAGCAGCGCGGGACGGGGGAACACTGAAGCTTTCTTT.

The chain has TRBV7-2 and TRBJ1-3; 7 bases align to TRBD1. The CDR3 is 13 amino acids. Germline CDR1 is SGHTA and CDR2 is FQGNSA. V lost 6 bases to trimming and J lost 7 bases; unmatched junction nucleotides: 6. The chain's CDR3 is CASSSDRRNTIYF. The CDR3 nucleotides read TGTGCCAGCAGTTCGGACAGGCGGAACACCATATATTTT.

The rearrangement joins TRBV28 to TRBJ2-2; D unclear. CDR3 length equals 14 residues. Between the trimmed V and J ends, which lost 2 bases and 3 bases, there was a span of 7 bases. Germline CDR1 reads MDHEN; CDR2 reads SYDVKM. The CDR3 loop reads CASSLPQYTGELFF. CDR3 coding DNA: TGTGCCAGCAGTTTACCCCAGTACACCGGGGAGCTGTTTTTT.

This clonotype was seen a handful of times. This may arise from a read error, as a much more abundant clone is one base away. The chain is built from TRBV12-3 or TRBV12-4 and TRBJ2-5; 9 bases are shared with TRBD1. There are 14 residues in the CDR3. This CDR3 reads CASSGTGKLETQNF. Written as DNA, the CDR3 is TGTGCCAGCTCGGGGACAGGGAAGTTAGAGACCCAGAACTTC.

V gene TRBV11-2 combines with J gene TRBJ2-1; D possibly corresponds to TRBD1 (5 bases). This CDR3 has 15 residues. Germline-derived CDR1 and CDR2 are SGHAT and FQNNGV. Deletions cut 4 bases from V and 1 base from J, with 11 bases between. The CDR3 DNA follows: TGTGCCAGCAGCTACAGACAGCCTTCCTACAATGAGCAGTTCTTC. Its protein is CASSYRQPSYNEQFF.

The V call is TRBV20-1, the J call TRBJ2-1; D might be TRBD2 (6 bases). There are 12 residues in the CDR3. Germline values: CDR1 DFQATT, CDR2 SNEGSKA (reference sequence). CDR3 DNA sequence: TGCAGGGGACTCACGAAACCCAATGAGCAGTTCTTC. It translates to CRGLTKPNEQFF.

The V gene is TRBV7-3, the J gene TRBJ1-1; 7 bases map to TRBD1. Trimming at V came to 0 bases and at J to 3 bases, leaving 4 bases not matched to a gene. CDR1 and CDR2 (germline): SGHTA, FQGTGA. The CDR3 is 15 residues long. CDR3 residues: CASSLTGTAYTEAFF. CDR3 coding DNA: TGTGCCAGCAGCTTAACCGGGACAGCGTACACTGAAGCTTTCTTT.